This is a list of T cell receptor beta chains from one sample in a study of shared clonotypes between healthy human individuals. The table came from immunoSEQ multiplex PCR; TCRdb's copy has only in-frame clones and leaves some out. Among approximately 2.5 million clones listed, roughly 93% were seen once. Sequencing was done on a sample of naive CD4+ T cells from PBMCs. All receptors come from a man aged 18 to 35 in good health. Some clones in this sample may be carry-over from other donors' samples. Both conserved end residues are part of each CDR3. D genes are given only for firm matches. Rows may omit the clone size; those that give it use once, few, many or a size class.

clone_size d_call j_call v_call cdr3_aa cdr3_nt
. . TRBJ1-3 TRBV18 CASSPLDSLSGNTIYF TGTGCCAGCTCACCTCTGGACAGTCTCTCTGGAAACACCATATATTTT
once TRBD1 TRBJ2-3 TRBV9 CASSVVGTGIADTQYF TGTGCCAGCAGCGTAGTGGGGACAGGAATCGCAGATACGCAGTATTTT
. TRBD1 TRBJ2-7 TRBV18 CASSRAGGSPYEQYF TGTGCCAGCTCACGGGCAGGGGGCTCCCCATACGAGCAGTACTTC
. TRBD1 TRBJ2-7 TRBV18 CASSPPRQGAGSYEQYF TGTGCCAGCTCACCACCGCGGCAGGGGGCTGGCTCCTACGAGCAGTACTTC
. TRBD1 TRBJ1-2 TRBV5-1 CASTPTGGRLGAGYTF TGCGCCAGCACCCCGACAGGGGGCCGCCTGGGCGCCGGCTACACCTTC
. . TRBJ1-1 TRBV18 CASSLQQHGGASNTEAFF TGTGCCAGCTCACTTCAACAGCATGGGGGCGCTTCGAACACTGAAGCTTTCTTT
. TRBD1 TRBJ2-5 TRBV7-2 CASSLGGTAGETQYF TGTGCCAGCAGCTTAGGTGGGACAGCTGGAGAGACCCAGTACTTC
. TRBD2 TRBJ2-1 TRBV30 CAWRWREGVNEQFF TGTGCCTGGAGATGGCGGGAGGGCGTGAATGAGCAGTTCTTC
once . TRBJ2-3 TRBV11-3 CASSRGLGGTDTQYF TGTGCCAGCTCCCGGGGCTTGGGTGGCACAGATACGCAGTATTTT
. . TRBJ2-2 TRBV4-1 CASSQEWERGGELFF TGCGCCAGCAGCCAAGAGTGGGAGAGGGGCGGGGAGCTGTTTTTT
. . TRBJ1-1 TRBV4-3 CASSQDWSEAFF TGCGCCAGCAGCCAAGATTGGAGTGAAGCTTTCTTT
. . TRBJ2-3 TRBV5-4 CASSLSRAVPDTQYF TGTGCCAGCAGCTTGAGTAGGGCAGTCCCAGATACGCAGTATTTT
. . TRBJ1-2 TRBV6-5 CASSTRGSNYGYTF TGTGCCAGCAGCACCCGGGGTTCCAACTATGGCTACACCTTC
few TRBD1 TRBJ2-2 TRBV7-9 CAGRQGHTGELFF TGTGCCGGGAGACAGGGGCACACCGGGGAGCTGTTTTTT
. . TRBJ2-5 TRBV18 CASSPWGAQETQYF TGTGCCAGCTCACCGTGGGGGGCCCAAGAGACCCAGTACTTC
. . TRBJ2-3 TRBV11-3 CASSARGTDTQYF TGTGCCAGCAGCGCCCGTGGGACAGATACGCAGTATTTT
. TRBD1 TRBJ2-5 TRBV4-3 CASSQRTGGVETQYF TGCGCCAGCAGCCAACGGACAGGGGGCGTGGAGACCCAGTACTTC
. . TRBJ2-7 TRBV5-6 CASSPGGRSYEQYF TGTGCCAGCAGCCCCGGGGGGCGGTCCTACGAGCAGTACTTC
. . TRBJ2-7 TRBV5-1 CASSLHLTSYEQYF TGCGCCAGCAGCCTGCACCTGACTTCCTACGAGCAGTACTTC
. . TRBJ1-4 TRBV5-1 CASSSSDPTNEKLFF TGCGCCAGCAGCTCTTCGGATCCAACTAATGAAAAACTGTTTTTT
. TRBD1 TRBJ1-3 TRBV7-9 CASRQGTGIDTIYF TGTGCCAGCAGGCAAGGGACAGGGATAGACACCATATATTTT
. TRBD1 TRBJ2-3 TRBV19 CASRRTGFGDTQYF TGTGCCAGTAGGAGGACAGGGTTCGGGGATACGCAGTATTTT
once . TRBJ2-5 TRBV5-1 CASSTAPAETQYF TGCGCCAGCAGCACCGCCCCAGCGGAGACCCAGTACTTC
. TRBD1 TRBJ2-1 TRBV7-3 CASSQTRTGFIEQFF TGTGCCAGCAGTCAGACGAGGACAGGGTTCATTGAGCAGTTCTTC
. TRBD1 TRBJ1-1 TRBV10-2 CASTTTGGVTEAFF TGCGCCAGCACCACGACAGGGGGCGTGACTGAAGCTTTCTTT
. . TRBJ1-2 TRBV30 CAWSGGPGYTF TGTGCCTGGAGTGGCGGTCCCGGCTACACCTTC
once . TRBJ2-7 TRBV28 CASSLGGSLLYEQYF TGTGCCAGCAGTTTAGGAGGATCCCTCCTCTACGAGCAGTACTTC
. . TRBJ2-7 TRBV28 CASSPRAYEQYF TGTGCCAGCAGTCCCCGGGCCTACGAGCAGTACTTC
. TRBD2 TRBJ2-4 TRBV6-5 CASSRSGRVENIQYF TGTGCCAGCAGTCGCAGCGGGAGGGTGGAAAACATTCAGTACTTC
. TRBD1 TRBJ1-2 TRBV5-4 CASSAPLTGAGYTF TGTGCCAGCAGCGCTCCTTTGACAGGGGCCGGCTACACCTTC
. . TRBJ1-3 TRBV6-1 CASTLRRAAGNTIYF TGTGCCAGCACCTTGAGGAGGGCGGCAGGAAACACCATATATTTT
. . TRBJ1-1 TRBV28 CASKSGARGTEAFF TGTGCCAGCAAGTCAGGAGCGAGGGGCACTGAAGCTTTCTTT
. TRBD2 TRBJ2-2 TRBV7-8 CASSPITLAGGSTGELFF TGTGCCAGCAGCCCCATTACCCTAGCGGGAGGTAGCACCGGGGAGCTGTTTTTT
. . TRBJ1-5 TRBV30 CAWSETLRDQPQHF TGTGCCTGGAGTGAGACTCTAAGGGATCAGCCCCAGCATTTT
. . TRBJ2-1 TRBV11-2 CASSLGSSWEQFF TGTGCCAGCAGCTTAGGTTCTAGCTGGGAGCAGTTCTTC
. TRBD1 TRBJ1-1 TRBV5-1 CASSSGTGGGNTEAFF TGCGCCAGCTCCTCCGGGACAGGTGGCGGGAACACTGAAGCTTTCTTT
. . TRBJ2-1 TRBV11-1 CASTLGDVWADEQFF TGTGCCAGCACCCTCGGGGACGTCTGGGCCGATGAGCAGTTCTTC
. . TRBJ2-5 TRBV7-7 CASSLELLETQYF TGTGCCAGCAGCTTAGAACTACTGGAGACCCAGTACTTC
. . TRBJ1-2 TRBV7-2 CASSLENLPRGYTF TGTGCCAGCAGCTTAGAAAATCTCCCCCGTGGCTACACCTTC
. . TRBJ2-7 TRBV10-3 CAISVNTRSSETYF TGTGCCATCAGTGTGAACACCCGCTCCTCAGAAACGTACTTC
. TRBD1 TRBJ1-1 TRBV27 CASSLSAWQGATEAFF TGTGCCAGCAGTTTGTCGGCATGGCAGGGGGCCACTGAAGCTTTCTTT